This entry features one TCR beta chain sequence. Its antigen is unknown. No base quality values were provided; no much bigger clone lies one nucleotide off. The ViraFEST assay stimulated PBMC with viral peptide pools and then used TCR sequencing to identify antigen-specific CD4+ T cell clonotypes by expansion. After about 10 days of culture, CD4+ T cells were isolated with the EasySep CD4+ T cell isolation kit. Two doses of either the BNT162b2 or the mRNA-1273 mRNA SARS-CoV-2 vaccine were administered to participants. None of the healthy vaccine recipients had a prior SARS-CoV-2 infection, which was confirmed by nucleocapsid antibody tests that came back negative both before and after vaccination. Some 2 million PBMC per well were cultured with approximately 10 ug/ml peptides in IMDM containing 5% human AB serum, around 10 IU/ml IL-2 and gentamicin. Half of the culture medium was replaced with fresh IL-2-containing medium on days 3 and 7. Unless noted otherwise, every peptide stimulation condition was grown in triplicate wells. Using Ficoll-Paque Plus gradient centrifugation, PBMC were separated from whole blood and then either used fresh or cryopreserved at -140C. The overlapping peptide pools covered the spike proteins of SARS-CoV-2 and of the common cold coronaviruses HCoV-NL63, HCoV-OC43 and HCoV-229E. The QIAamp micro DNA kit was used to extract genomic DNA from the cultured CD4+ T cells.

The sample is drawn from a study of vaccination effects on CD4 cells after COVID-19 (dated 2022 in TCRdb). About the investigation overall: Across the study, the median time from the second dose to post-vaccine sampling was 72 days (range 14 to 241). SARS-CoV-2 spike-specific CD4+ TCR repertoires from before and after mRNA vaccination were compared in COVID-19 convalescent patients and in infection-naive vaccine recipients. A total of 10 COVID-19 convalescent patients and 4 SARS-CoV-2-naive healthy vaccine recipients were included in the full study. Cultures from other donors in the study were sequenced using the Oncomine TCR Beta short-read assay on an Illumina iSeq 100. Study-wide findings and limitations: The study was limited by a small number of convalescent patients and lacked early post-infection timepoints. In healthy vaccine recipients, vaccine-induced clones were almost all SARS-CoV-2 mono-reactive, with only 1 of 255 cross-reactive with common cold coronaviruses. Marked clonal contraction was observed in both infection-induced and vaccine-induced clones at late post-vaccination timepoints, consistent with waning T cell responses.

Library construction relied on the immunoSEQ multiplex PCR assay. TCR beta CDR3 sequencing was performed on DNA from the cultured, isolated CD4+ T cells. From the authors' description of their analysis: Non-productive TCR sequences were discarded, and reads were trimmed to the CDR3 region, with only CDR3s of 7 or more amino acids retained. The MANAFEST web app was used to pick out antigen-specific clonotypes by comparing their expansion in peptide wells with that in reference cultures. To count as positive, a clone had to show expansion at FDR<0.05 compared with the reference and with all other wells, an odds ratio above 5, and a frequency above 0.1% in two replicate wells. A clonotype was defined as cross-reactive if the clonotype was significantly expanded both in SARS-CoV-2 spike wells and in at least one common cold coronavirus spike condition. CDR3 similarity was assessed by Levenshtein distance using the stringdist R package, and unrooted trees were constructed with ape in R 3.6.1. The source is immuneACCESS, and TCRdb retained only in-frame sequences with V and J called. Part of the clones is not carried over; for the studies checked, unresolved V genes explain less than half of this, and the remainder is unexplained. V and J calls plus clone size are reproduced from that table; the DNA served to infer D and trimming. This sample gives around 30,000 clones in total; about 69% of them show up just once. Of the sample, approximately 9.1% falls within the top ten clones.

There are 16 amino acids in the CDR3, from cysteine to phenylalanine inclusive. CDR3 DNA only is kept here, 48 bases in frame from base 1. The TCR comes from a human donor who received a COVID-19 vaccine. The chain uses TRBV21-1 and TRBJ2-1. TRBV21-1 is marked as a pseudogene. Here the sequenced sample was CD4+ T cells from PBMCs cultured with HCoV-NL63 spike peptides, taken after COVID-19 vaccination. The sample's cell subset or site label is to be understood as: HCoV-NL63 spike overlapping peptide pool stimulation. CDR3 region: CASSKEYRILYNEQFF. The DNA is as follows: TGTGCCAGCAGCAAAGAGTACCGAATTCTTTACAATGAGCAGTTCTTC.